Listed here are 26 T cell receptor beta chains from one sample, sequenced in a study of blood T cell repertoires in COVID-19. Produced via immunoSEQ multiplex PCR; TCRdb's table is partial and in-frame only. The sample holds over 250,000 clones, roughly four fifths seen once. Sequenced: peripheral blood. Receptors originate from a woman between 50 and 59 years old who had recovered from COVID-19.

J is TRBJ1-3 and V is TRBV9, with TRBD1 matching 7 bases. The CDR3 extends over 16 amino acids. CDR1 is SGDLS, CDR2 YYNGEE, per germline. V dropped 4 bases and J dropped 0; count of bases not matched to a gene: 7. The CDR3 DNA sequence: TGTGCCAGCAGCTTTAACAGGGGAAGCTCTGGAAACACCATATATTTT. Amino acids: CASSFNRGSSGNTIYF.

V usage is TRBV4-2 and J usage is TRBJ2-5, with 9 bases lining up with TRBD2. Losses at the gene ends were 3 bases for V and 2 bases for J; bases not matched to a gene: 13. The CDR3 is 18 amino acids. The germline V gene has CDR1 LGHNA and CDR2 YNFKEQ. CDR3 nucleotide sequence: TGTGCCAGCAGCCACCCTGCCCAGCGGGGGGTGAGGCAAGAGACCCAGTACTTC. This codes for CASSHPAQRGVRQETQYF.

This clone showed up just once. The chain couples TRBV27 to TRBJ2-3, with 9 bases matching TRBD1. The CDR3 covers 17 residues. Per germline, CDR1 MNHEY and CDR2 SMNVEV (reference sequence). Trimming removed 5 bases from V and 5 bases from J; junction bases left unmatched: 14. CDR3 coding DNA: TGTGCCAGCAGTCCTGCCGGGACAGGGTTAAGGGGAGATACGCAGTATTTT. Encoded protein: CASSPAGTGLRGDTQYF.

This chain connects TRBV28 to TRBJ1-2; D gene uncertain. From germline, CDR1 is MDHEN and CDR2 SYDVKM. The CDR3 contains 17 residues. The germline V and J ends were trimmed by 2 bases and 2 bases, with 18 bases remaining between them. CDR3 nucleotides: TGTGCCAGCAGTTTACTCCCTCGACGACAACACAACTATGGCTACACCTTC. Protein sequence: CASSLLPRRQHNYGYTF.

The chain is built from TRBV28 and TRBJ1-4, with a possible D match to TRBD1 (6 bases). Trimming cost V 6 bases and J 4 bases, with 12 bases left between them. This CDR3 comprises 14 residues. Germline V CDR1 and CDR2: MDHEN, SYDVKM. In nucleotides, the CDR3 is TGTGCCAGCAGCCTAGAGGGGGTTAATGAAAAACTGTTTTTT. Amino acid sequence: CASSLEGVNEKLFF.

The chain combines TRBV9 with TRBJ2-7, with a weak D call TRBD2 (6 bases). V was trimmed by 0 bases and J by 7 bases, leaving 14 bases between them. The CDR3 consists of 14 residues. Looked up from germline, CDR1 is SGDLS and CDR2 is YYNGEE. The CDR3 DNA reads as TGTGCCAGCAGCGTAGACAACGGGGCGGGGGAGCAGTACTTC. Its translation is CASSVDNGAGEQYF.

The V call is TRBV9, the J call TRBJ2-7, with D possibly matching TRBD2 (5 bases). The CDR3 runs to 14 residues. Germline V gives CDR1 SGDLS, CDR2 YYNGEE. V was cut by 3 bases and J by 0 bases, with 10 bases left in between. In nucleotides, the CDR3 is TGTGCCAGCAGCGGGACGGGAAACTCCTACGAGCAGTACTTC. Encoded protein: CASSGTGNSYEQYF.

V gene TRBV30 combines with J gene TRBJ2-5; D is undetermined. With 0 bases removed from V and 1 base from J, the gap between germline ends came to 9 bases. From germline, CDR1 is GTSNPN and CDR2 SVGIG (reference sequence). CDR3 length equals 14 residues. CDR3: CAWSVSKAQETQYF. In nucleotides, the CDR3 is TGTGCCTGGAGTGTTTCCAAAGCCCAAGAGACCCAGTACTTC.

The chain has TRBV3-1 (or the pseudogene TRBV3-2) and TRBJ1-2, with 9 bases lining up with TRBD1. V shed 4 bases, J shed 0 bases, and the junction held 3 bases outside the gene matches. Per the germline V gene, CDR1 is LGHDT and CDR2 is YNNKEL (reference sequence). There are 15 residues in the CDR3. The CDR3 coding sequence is TGTGCCAGCAGCCCTGACAGGGGGTCTAACTATGGCTACACCTTC. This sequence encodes CASSPDRGSNYGYTF.

CDR3 sequence reads: CASSLWTSGPNEQFF. CDR3 DNA: TGTGCCAGCAGTTTGTGGACTAGCGGGCCCAATGAGCAGTTCTTC. The chain joins TRBV28 to TRBJ2-1; TRBD2 matches 11 bases. The CDR3 has 15 residues. With V trimmed by 3 bases and J by 6 bases, 4 bases remained unmatched. Germline CDR1 and CDR2: MDHEN and SYDVKM. The variable domain in full, with the rest retrieved from reference TRBV28 and TRBJ2-1, is DVKVTQSSRYLVKRTGEKVFLECVQDMDHENMFWYRQDPGLGLRLIYFSYDVKMKEKGDIPEGYSVSREKKERFSLILESASTNQTSMYLCASSLWTSGPNEQFFGPGTRLTVL.

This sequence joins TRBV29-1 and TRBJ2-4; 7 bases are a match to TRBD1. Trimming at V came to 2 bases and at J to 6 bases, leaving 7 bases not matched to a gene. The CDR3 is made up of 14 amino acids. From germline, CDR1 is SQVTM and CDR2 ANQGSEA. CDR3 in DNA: TGCAGCGTTGAAAGTGGTGACAGGGTAAACATTCAGTACTTC. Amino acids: CSVESGDRVNIQYF.

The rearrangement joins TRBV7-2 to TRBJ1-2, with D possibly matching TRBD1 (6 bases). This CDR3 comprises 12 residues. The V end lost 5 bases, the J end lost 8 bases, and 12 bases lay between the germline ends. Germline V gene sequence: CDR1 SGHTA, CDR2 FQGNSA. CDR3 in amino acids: CASSINREGYTF. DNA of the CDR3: TGTGCCAGCAGCATCAACAGGGAAGGCTACACCTTC.

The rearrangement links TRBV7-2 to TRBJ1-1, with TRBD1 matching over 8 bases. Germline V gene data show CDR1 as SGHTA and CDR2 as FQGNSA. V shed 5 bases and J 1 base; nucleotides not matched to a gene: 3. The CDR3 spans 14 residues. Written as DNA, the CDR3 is TGTGCCAGCAGCAGAGACAGGGGGAACACTGAAGCTTTCTTT. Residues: CASSRDRGNTEAFF.

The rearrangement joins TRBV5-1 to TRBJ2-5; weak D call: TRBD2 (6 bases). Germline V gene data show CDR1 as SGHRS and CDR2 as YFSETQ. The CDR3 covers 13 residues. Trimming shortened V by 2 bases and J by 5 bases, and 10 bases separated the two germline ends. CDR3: CASSLTSTETQYF. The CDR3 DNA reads TGCGCCAGCAGCTTAACTAGCACGGAGACCCAGTACTTC.

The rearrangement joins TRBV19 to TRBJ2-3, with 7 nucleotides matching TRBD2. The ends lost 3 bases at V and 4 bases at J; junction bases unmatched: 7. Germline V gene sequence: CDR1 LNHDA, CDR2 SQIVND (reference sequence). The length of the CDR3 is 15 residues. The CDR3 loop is CASSIEGRGPDTQYF. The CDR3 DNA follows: TGTGCCAGTAGTATCGAAGGGAGGGGACCAGATACGCAGTATTTT.

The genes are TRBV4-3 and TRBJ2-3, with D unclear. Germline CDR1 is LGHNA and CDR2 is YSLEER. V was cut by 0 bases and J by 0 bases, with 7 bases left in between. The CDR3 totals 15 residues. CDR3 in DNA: TGCGCCAGCAGCCAAGATTACTATAGCACAGATACGCAGTATTTT. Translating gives CASSQDYYSTDTQYF.

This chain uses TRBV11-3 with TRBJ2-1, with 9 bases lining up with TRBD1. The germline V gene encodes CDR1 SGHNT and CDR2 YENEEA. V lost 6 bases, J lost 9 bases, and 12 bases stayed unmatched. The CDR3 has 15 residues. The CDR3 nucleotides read TGTGCCAGCAGTTCCGCCGGGACAGGGTCGTCTGAGCAGTTCTTC. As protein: CASSSAGTGSSEQFF.

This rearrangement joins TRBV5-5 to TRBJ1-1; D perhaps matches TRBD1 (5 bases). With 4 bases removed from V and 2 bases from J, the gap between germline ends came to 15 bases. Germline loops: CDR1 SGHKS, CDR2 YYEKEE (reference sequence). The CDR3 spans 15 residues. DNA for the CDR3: TGTGCCAGCAGCAGGGACGGGAGCGTTAACACTGAAGCTTTCTTT. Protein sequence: CASSRDGSVNTEAFF.

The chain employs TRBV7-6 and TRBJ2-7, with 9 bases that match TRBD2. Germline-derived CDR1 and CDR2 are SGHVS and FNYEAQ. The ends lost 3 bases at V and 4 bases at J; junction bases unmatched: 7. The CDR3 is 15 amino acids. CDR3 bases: TGTGCCAGCAGCTTGGGCCCTAGCGGGAAATACGAGCAGTACTTC. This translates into CASSLGPSGKYEQYF.

CDR3 in amino acids: CASSLGVGQGNPYTF. Here the CDR3 DNA reads TGTGCCAGCAGTTTGGGGGTTGGACAGGGAAACCCGTACACCTTC. V is TRBV28 and J is TRBJ1-2, with 8 bases lining up with TRBD1. Germline loops: CDR1 MDHEN, CDR2 SYDVKM. The J segment lost 11 bases and the V segment lost 3 bases, leaving 14 bases of the junction unmatched. The CDR3 contains 15 residues.

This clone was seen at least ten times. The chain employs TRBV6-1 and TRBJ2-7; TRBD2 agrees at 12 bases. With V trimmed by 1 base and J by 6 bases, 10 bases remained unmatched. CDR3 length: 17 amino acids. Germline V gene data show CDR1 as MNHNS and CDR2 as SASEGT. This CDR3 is CASSEVGLAGSMGEQYF. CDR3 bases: TGTGCCAGCAGTGAAGTGGGACTAGCGGGCTCAATGGGCGAGCAGTACTTC.

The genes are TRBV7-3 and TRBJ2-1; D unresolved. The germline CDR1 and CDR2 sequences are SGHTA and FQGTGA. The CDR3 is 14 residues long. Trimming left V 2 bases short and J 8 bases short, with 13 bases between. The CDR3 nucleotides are TGTGCCAGCAGCTTACCGGGTTCCCTCCATGAGCAGTTCTTC. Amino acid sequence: CASSLPGSLHEQFF.

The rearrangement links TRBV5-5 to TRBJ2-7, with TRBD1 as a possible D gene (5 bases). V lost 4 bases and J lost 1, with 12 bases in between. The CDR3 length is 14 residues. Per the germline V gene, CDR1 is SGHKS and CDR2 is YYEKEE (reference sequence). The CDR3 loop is CASSPARQSYEQYF. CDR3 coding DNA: TGTGCCAGCAGCCCCGCACGACAGTCCTACGAGCAGTACTTC. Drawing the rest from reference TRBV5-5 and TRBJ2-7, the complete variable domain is DAGVTQSPTHLIKTRGQQVTLRCSPISGHKSVSWYQQVLGQGPQFIFQYYEKEERGRGNFPDRFSARQFPNYSSELNVNALLLGDSALYLCASSPARQSYEQYFGPGTRLTVT.

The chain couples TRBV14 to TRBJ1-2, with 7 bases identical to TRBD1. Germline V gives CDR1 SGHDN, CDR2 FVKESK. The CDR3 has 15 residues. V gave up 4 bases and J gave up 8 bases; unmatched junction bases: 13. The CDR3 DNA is TGTGCCAGCAGCCCGGAACAGGGGACTCGCCGAGGCTACACCTTC. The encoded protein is CASSPEQGTRRGYTF.

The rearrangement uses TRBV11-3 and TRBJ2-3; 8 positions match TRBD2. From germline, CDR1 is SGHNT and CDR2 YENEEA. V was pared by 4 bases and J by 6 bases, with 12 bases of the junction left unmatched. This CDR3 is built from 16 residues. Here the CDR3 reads CASSSGAGGGPDTQYF. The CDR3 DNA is TGTGCCAGCAGCTCGGGAGCCGGGGGGGGCCCCGATACGCAGTATTTT.

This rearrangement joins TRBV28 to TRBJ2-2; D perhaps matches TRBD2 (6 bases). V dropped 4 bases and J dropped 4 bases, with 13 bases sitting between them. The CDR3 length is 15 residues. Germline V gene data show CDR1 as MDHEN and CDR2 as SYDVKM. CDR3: CASSSAGRITGELFF. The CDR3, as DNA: TGTGCCAGCAGTTCCGCGGGGAGGATCACCGGGGAGCTGTTTTTT.